This T cell receptor beta chain was profiled in a study of blood T cell repertoires in COVID-19. Source study methods: Amplification with reference gene primers provided the estimates of nucleated cell counts. The repertoire was sequenced with immunoSEQ multiplex PCR; TCRdb's copy has only in-frame clones and lacks some. V, J and clone size were drawn from that table, and D and trimming were deduced from the DNA. The data hold about 170,000 clones, with around nine tenths observed a single time. CDR3 length equals 13 residues. V lost 5 bases, J lost 5 bases, and 12 bases lay in between. Germline CDR1 and CDR2: MNHNY and SVGAGI (reference sequence).

This chain connects TRBV6-6 to TRBJ1-2; D may be TRBD1 (6 bases). The sequenced sample consisted of peripheral blood. The clonotype originates from a man between 18 and 35 years old with active or convalescent COVID-19. The DNA of the CDR3 is TGTGCCAGCAGTAGGGGGACGGAATATGGCTACACCTTC. Amino acids: CASSRGTEYGYTF.